This T cell receptor beta chain comes out of a study of cytomegalovirus exposure and HLA in healthy donors. The PCR contained 60 Vbeta and 13 Jbeta primers. TCRdb's copy holds only in-frame clones and misses some; the assay was immunoSEQ multiplex PCR. In the table there are over 85,000 clones, 60% to 80% of which are singletons. As for this clone: Its antigen remains unknown.

Trimming removed 2 bases at V and 12 bases at J, with 14 bases between. This CDR3 is built from 13 residues. CDR1 and CDR2 from the germline V gene are MGHRA and YSYEKL. Study outcomes and limitations: Equally common other TCR beta chains were less clonally expanded than HLA-associated ones, a later analysis found.

The receptor was isolated from a female donor in good health and CMV-seronegative. Sample: PBMCs. This rearrangement joins TRBV4-1 to TRBJ2-1, with D possibly matching TRBD1 (6 bases). CDR3 nucleotides: TGCGCCAGCAGCCAAACACAGGGCCATGGGCAGTTCTTC. Translation gives CASSQTQGHGQFF.